The T cell receptor beta chain under discussion was sequenced for a study of technical replicates of blood from a handful of donors. Only in-frame clones appear in the TCRdb table, and some are missing; sequencing was by immunoSEQ multiplex PCR. The sample shows 65,000 to 80,000 clones, approximately 96% of them seen only once. The sample consisted of T cells isolated from PBMCs. This clonotype originated in a human donor in good health.

The CDR3 loop reads CASRRESADTQYF. In DNA, the CDR3 is TGTGCCAGCAGACGGGAGAGCGCAGATACGCAGTATTTT. This chain uses TRBV9 with TRBJ2-3; TRBD2 is a possible D gene (6 bases). Germline assignment: CDR1 SGDLS and CDR2 YYNGEE. Trimming removed 5 bases at V and 4 bases at J, with 11 bases between. This CDR3 spans 13 amino acids.